This TCR beta chain was captured by sequencing in a study of control samples from healthy donors and cancer patients. The CDR3 totals 16 residues. V shed 0 bases and J shed 5 bases, with 19 bases lying between them. Germline CDR1 GTSNPN, CDR2 SVGIG (reference sequence). Data came from immunoSEQ multiplex PCR; TCRdb stores just in-frame clones and leaves some out. In the table there are some 110,000 clones, roughly 92% of which are singletons. The TCR was taken from a man aged 25-40 years in good health. This rearrangement joins TRBV30 to TRBJ2-5, with D possibly being TRBD1 or TRBD2 (6 bases each). The sample was blood. CDR3 protein: CAWSVRLGQLVETQYF. CDR3 in DNA: TGTGCCTGGAGTGTAAGACTAGGACAGCTAGTGGAGACCCAGTACTTC.